This passage covers 26 T cell receptor beta chains from one sample sequenced in a study of T-cell memory formation after mild COVID-19. One entry per CDR3 protein, called by TCRdb with MiXCR from the 5' RACE reads. The data show roughly 600,000 distinct CDR3 sequences, around 17% seen once. Sequencing was done on a sample of PBMCs or a T cell subset sorted from them (not recorded which). Source of these receptors: an adult woman who had mild COVID-19 (a few samples of this study predate the infection). Cell type and time point are not known.

The CDR3 here is CASIQSRGRQAGEGYTF. The CDR3 nucleotides read TGTGCCAGCATACAATCAAGGGGGCGTCAAGCTGGCGAGGGCTACACCTTC. The J gene is TRBJ1-2, the V gene TRBV6-6; 7 bases fit TRBD1. The CDR3 consists of 17 residues. Germline trimming cut 7 bases from V and 8 bases from J; bases unmatched to any gene: 22. Germline values: CDR1 MNHNY, CDR2 SVGAGI (reference sequence).

V is TRBV7-9 and J is TRBJ2-1, with unresolved D. With 2 bases removed from V and 0 bases from J, the gap between germline ends came to 11 bases. CDR1 is SEHNR and CDR2 is FQNEAQ in the germline V gene (reference sequence). The CDR3 has 16 residues. This CDR3 is CASSLTSYRSYNEQFF. The DNA of the CDR3 is TGTGCCAGCAGCTTAACCTCCTATCGCTCCTACAATGAGCAGTTCTTC.

This clonotype was picked up a small number of times. The J gene is TRBJ1-1, the V gene TRBV6-5; D remains unclear. Looked up from germline, CDR1 is MNHEY and CDR2 is SVGAGI. The ends were cut back, 2 bases at V and 0 bases at J, with 7 bases in the middle. The CDR3 has 14 residues. CDR3 sequence: CASSYGSMNTEAFF. CDR3 coding DNA: TGTGCCAGCAGTTACGGGTCCATGAACACTGAAGCTTTCTTT.

This chain uses TRBV5-4 with TRBJ1-3; D remains unclear. Per the germline V gene, CDR1 is SGHNT and CDR2 is YYREEE (reference sequence). The CDR3 has 13 amino acids. The germline V and J ends were trimmed by 8 bases and 2 bases, with 11 bases remaining between them. The CDR3 region is CASTVGPGNTIYF. CDR3 sequence (DNA): TGTGCCAGTACGGTGGGTCCTGGAAACACCATATATTTT.

V usage is TRBV12-3 or TRBV12-4 and J usage is TRBJ1-5; D gene ambiguous. V lost 6 bases to trimming and J lost 5 bases, with 14 bases between them. The CDR3 is 14 residues long. CDR3 coding DNA: TGTGCCAGCAGGCAGGAGGACGCGTATCAGCCCCAGCATTTT. It specifies CASRQEDAYQPQHF.

The chain uses TRBV2 and TRBJ1-1; a possible D gene is TRBD1 (6 bases). The germline CDR1 and CDR2 sequences are SNHLY and FYNNEI. The CDR3 loop spans 15 amino acids. Trimming pared 6 bases from V and 5 bases from J, leaving 19 bases between. DNA of the CDR3: TGTGCCAGCAGAAGAAGGGACACCAGAACGACTGAAGCTTTCTTT. This sequence encodes CASRRRDTRTTEAFF.

The chain carries TRBV24-1 and TRBJ2-3, with 10 bases fitting TRBD1. V shed 7 bases, J shed 3 bases, and the junction held 6 bases outside the gene matches. The CDR3 runs 15 residues. Per germline, CDR1 KGHDR and CDR2 SFDVKD. Written as DNA, the CDR3 is TGTGCCACCAGGGCAGTGGGACAGGGGACAGATACGCAGTATTTT. Its protein is CATRAVGQGTDTQYF.

The J gene is TRBJ1-1, the V gene TRBV6-2 or TRBV6-3; 11 nucleotides align to TRBD1. The CDR3 has 14 amino acids. With 2 bases clipped from V and 10 bases from J, the junction kept 6 bases outside the gene matches. Germline V gene data show CDR1 as MNHEY and CDR2 as SVGEGT. Written as DNA, the CDR3 is TGTGCCAGCAGTTACACCGGACAGGGGGCAGGAGCTTTCTTT. It is translated as CASSYTGQGAGAFF.

This clonotype was recorded a few times. The rearrangement links TRBV5-4 to TRBJ2-5; 9 nucleotides agree with TRBD2. The CDR3 length is 15 residues. J was trimmed by 5 bases and V by 2 bases; bases with no gene match: 7. Germline V gene sequence: CDR1 SGHNT, CDR2 YYREEE (reference sequence). CDR3 sequence (DNA): TGTGCCAGCAGCTTAGCGGGAGGAGGCTGGGAGACCCAGTACTTC. This codes for CASSLAGGGWETQYF.

This clonotype has ten or more counts. The V call is TRBV14, the J call TRBJ1-2, with D possibly matching TRBD1 (5 bases). Trimming stripped 1 base from V and 0 bases from J, with 9 bases between. The germline V gene has CDR1 SGHDN and CDR2 FVKESK. This CDR3 has 15 residues. CDR3 DNA sequence: TGTGCCAGCAGCCAAGTTCACAGGTCTAACTATGGCTACACCTTC. Translated: CASSQVHRSNYGYTF.

This sequence joins TRBV30 and TRBJ2-3; D is undetermined. Deletions cut 3 bases from V and 4 bases from J, with 11 bases between. In germline, CDR1 is GTSNPN, CDR2 SVGIG (reference sequence). The CDR3 totals 13 residues. CDR3 sequence: CAWRRQGPDTQYF. As DNA, the CDR3 is TGTGCCTGGAGGAGGCAAGGACCAGATACGCAGTATTTT.

This clonotype was seen a handful of times. The chain employs TRBV30 and TRBJ1-1; D unclear. The CDR3 spans 13 residues. Germline V lookup: CDR1 GTSNPN, CDR2 SVGIG (reference sequence). Deletions cut 4 bases from V and 0 bases from J, with 9 bases between. The CDR3 nucleotides are TGTGCCTGGATGGTTCCCGTGAACACTGAAGCTTTCTTT. It codes for CAWMVPVNTEAFF.

This rearrangement joins TRBV28 to TRBJ2-2, with D perhaps matching TRBD2 (5 bases). There are 17 residues in the CDR3. Trimming shortened V by 6 bases and J by 6 bases, and 23 bases separated the two germline ends. Per the germline V gene, CDR1 is MDHEN and CDR2 is SYDVKM. The CDR3 DNA sequence: TGTGCCAGCAGCCCCGCGGTGTGGGAGAGGCGTCCCGGGGAGCTGTTTTTT. The encoded protein is CASSPAVWERRPGELFF.

This clonotype was observed a handful of times. The chain combines TRBV7-3 with TRBJ2-1; D might be TRBD2 (5 bases). The V gene's germline CDR1 is SGHTA and CDR2 FQGTGA. Trimming removed 4 bases from V and 14 bases from J, with 21 bases in between. The CDR3 runs to 14 residues. The CDR3 DNA reads as TGTGCCAGCAGCTCGACCCCGGGAACGCTGGAAAAGTTCTTC. This sequence encodes CASSSTPGTLEKFF.

The V gene is TRBV20-1, the J gene TRBJ2-3, with D perhaps matching TRBD1 (5 bases). This CDR3 comprises 13 residues. V gave up 5 bases and J gave up 6 bases, with 15 bases separating them. From germline, CDR1 is DFQATT and CDR2 SNEGSKA (reference sequence). DNA of the CDR3: TGCAGTGCTGGGGCAGCCTCCGCCGATACGCAGTATTTT. Its protein is CSAGAASADTQYF.

The V gene is TRBV2, the J gene TRBJ2-7; TRBD2 might be the D (5 bases). Germline CDR1 reads SNHLY; CDR2 reads FYNNEI. Trimming took off 8 bases at V and 3 bases at J, with 14 bases between the two ends. The CDR3 totals 13 residues. This CDR3 is CASAGPPNYEQYF. CDR3 nucleotide sequence: TGTGCCAGCGCGGGCCCCCCCAACTACGAGCAGTACTTC.

The J gene is TRBJ2-7, the V gene TRBV10-3, with D uncertain. The V gene's germline CDR1 is ENHRY and CDR2 SYGVKD. CDR3 length: 15 residues. Deletions cut 5 bases from V and 0 bases from J, with 14 bases between. CDR3 in amino acids: CAISKVQKNSYEQYF. The CDR3 DNA reads TGTGCCATCAGTAAGGTTCAGAAGAACTCCTACGAGCAGTACTTC.

This clonotype was seen a few times. In DNA, the CDR3 is TGCGCCAGCCGGGACAGTACGCTAGAGCAGTACTTC. This translates into CASRDSTLEQYF. The chain employs TRBV5-1 and TRBJ2-7; 7 bases line up with TRBD1. The CDR3 has 12 amino acids. J gave up 7 bases and V 7 bases, and 8 bases lay outside the gene matches. The germline CDR1 and CDR2 sequences are SGHRS and YFSETQ.

The chain links TRBV7-6 to TRBJ2-5; D gene ambiguous. CDR1 and CDR2 from the germline V gene are SGHVS and FNYEAQ. CDR3 size: 9 residues. The CDR3 loop is CELGRTQYF. The CDR3 DNA reads TGTGAACTCGGCCGAACCCAGTACTTC. The full variable domain, rest sourced from reference TRBV7-6 and TRBJ2-5, is GAGVSQSPRYKVTKRGQDVALRCDPISGHVSLYWYRQALGQGPEFLTYFNYEAQQDKSGLPNDRFSAERPEGSISTLTIQRTEQRDSAMYRCELGRTQYFGPGTRLLVL.

This chain uses TRBV20-1 with TRBJ2-1; 8 nucleotides agree with TRBD2. CDR3 length equals 12 residues. The germline V gene encodes CDR1 DFQATT and CDR2 SNEGSKA (reference sequence). The V segment lost 8 bases and the J segment 7 bases; nucleotides outside the gene matches: 7. The DNA of the CDR3 is TGCAGTTCAGCGGGAGAGCGAAATGAGCAGTTCTTC. Its protein is CSSAGERNEQFF.

CDR3 protein: CASRPRGGYGYTF. CDR3 DNA sequence: TGTGCCAGCAGACCCCGGGGGGGGTATGGCTACACCTTC. This chain joins TRBV12-3 or TRBV12-4 and TRBJ1-2, with a possible D match to TRBD1 (5 bases). Trimming cost V 6 bases and J 5 bases, with 13 bases left between them. CDR3 length: 13 residues.

Only a few counts were recorded for this clonotype. This chain joins TRBV27 and TRBJ1-2; D gene uncertain. Trimming removed 5 bases from V and 4 bases from J, with 17 bases in between. The CDR3 runs 15 residues. Germline V CDR1 and CDR2: MNHEY, SMNVEV (reference sequence). Here the CDR3 DNA reads TGTGCCAGCAGTCCTCGGCGGGCCTCCTCCTATGGCTACACCTTC. It codes for CASSPRRASSYGYTF.

The sample holds a few counts of this clonotype. V and J are TRBV20-1 and TRBJ1-6; 8 bases line up with TRBD1. The CDR3 has 16 residues. J gave up 9 bases and V 4 bases, and 14 bases lay outside the gene matches. Germline CDR1 DFQATT, CDR2 SNEGSKA (reference sequence). The chain's CDR3 is CSAKESSRGQGSPLHF. DNA of the CDR3: TGCAGTGCTAAAGAAAGCTCCAGGGGGCAAGGTTCACCCCTCCACTTT.

The V and J genes are TRBV7-2 and TRBJ1-1; D unclear. With 3 bases removed from V and 8 bases from J, the gap between germline ends came to 10 bases. Germline V gives CDR1 SGHTA, CDR2 FQGNSA. CDR3 length: 12 amino acids. CDR3 coding DNA: TGTGCCAGCAGCTTCTTTGGAGGGGAAGCTTTCTTT. Amino acid sequence: CASSFFGGEAFF.

The chain joins TRBV18 to TRBJ2-1; D gene ambiguous. Trimming removed 2 bases at V and 3 bases at J, with 2 bases between. The CDR3 runs to 12 residues. Germline CDR1 KGHSH, CDR2 LQKENI. CDR3 loop: CASSPVYNEQFF. In nucleotides, the CDR3 is TGTGCCAGCTCACCAGTCTACAATGAGCAGTTCTTC.

In its sample, this clonotype was seen many times. This rearrangement joins TRBV2 to TRBJ2-3, with 9 bases aligning to TRBD2. The germline gives CDR1 SNHLY, CDR2 FYNNEI. This CDR3 region has 14 residues. After removal of 6 bases from V and 4 bases from J, the junction contained 5 bases not matched to a gene. CDR3 amino acids: CASSGSGGADTQYF. The CDR3 nucleotides read TGTGCCAGCAGCGGTAGCGGGGGCGCAGATACGCAGTATTTT.